This TCR beta chain derives from a study of blood T cell repertoires in COVID-19 (dated by TCRdb to the early 2020s). Context from the whole study: Samples from collaborators originated in the United States, Italy and Spain and spanned both the acute and convalescent phases of COVID-19. The prospective study material was composed of cDNA or gDNA derived from T cells, B-cell-depleted T cells, or PBMCs. Deeply sampled blood TCRbeta repertoires from subjects exposed to, actively infected with, or recovered from COVID-19 were included in the dataset. The repertoires were released in a freely available public database meant as a resource for research on the immune response to SARS-CoV-2. Samples were obtained from the ongoing ImmuneRACE study (first 160 participants) and from about 1,300 subjects provided by 6 global collaborators. The sample metadata nearly always contained a de-identified subject ID, COVID-19 status, age in years and sex. Where available, HLA class I and class II types were obtained from metadata supplied by the sample provider rather than from assay-based typing.

One collaborating source in Seattle enrolled patients while the patients were actively infected and followed the patients over time throughout the course of disease. The collaborating institutions used their own protocols to collect whole blood in K2EDTA tubes. For TCRbeta analysis, collaborators shipped samples in one of three forms: frozen whole blood, isolated PBMCs, or DNA extracted from either of those sample types. TCRbeta CDR3 regions were amplified from genomic DNA using the immunoSEQ Assay, a bias-controlled multiplex PCR. The published analysis was carried out like this. Within the assay, amplification of reference gene primers was used to estimate how many nucleated cells each sample contained. To quantify the absolute abundance of each unique TCRbeta CDR3 rearrangement, sequence reads were collapsed and filtered. For each sample, productive Simpson clonality was calculated as the square root of Simpson's diversity index over productive rearrangements. TCRdb provides this immuneACCESS table in a form limited to in-frame rearrangements. Some clones are lacking; in checked studies, under half of them reflect an unresolved V gene, and why the rest are absent is not known. V and J calls and clone size come straight from that table; D and trimming were deduced from the DNA. Within this sample are a few hundred thousand clones, with over 80% of them counted one time only. The ten largest clones represent approximately 10% of the sample.

Broad study findings and their caveats: The quantity of clinical and demographic metadata differed by source and by participant and was supplied without curation.

The germline V gene provides CDR1 MNHEY and CDR2 SVGAGI. The CDR3, from cysteine to phenylalanine, totals 15 residues. The DNA shown is the 45-base CDR3, in frame from base 1. Germline trimming amounts to 7 bases on V and 2 bases on J, with 8 as the count of junction bases outside the gene matches. Comments on this clone: Its antigen remains undetermined. No base qualities exist here, and no much larger clone lies one base off it.

Rearrangement joined TRBV6-5 to TRBJ2-7; 10 middle bases align to TRBD1. Sequencing was performed on peripheral blood. This sequence originates from a woman in her sixties or seventies with COVID-19, enrolled during active disease. The bases read TGTGCCAGCAATGGGGACAGGGGAAGGCCCTACGAGCAGTACTTC. Its protein product is CASNGDRGRPYEQYF.